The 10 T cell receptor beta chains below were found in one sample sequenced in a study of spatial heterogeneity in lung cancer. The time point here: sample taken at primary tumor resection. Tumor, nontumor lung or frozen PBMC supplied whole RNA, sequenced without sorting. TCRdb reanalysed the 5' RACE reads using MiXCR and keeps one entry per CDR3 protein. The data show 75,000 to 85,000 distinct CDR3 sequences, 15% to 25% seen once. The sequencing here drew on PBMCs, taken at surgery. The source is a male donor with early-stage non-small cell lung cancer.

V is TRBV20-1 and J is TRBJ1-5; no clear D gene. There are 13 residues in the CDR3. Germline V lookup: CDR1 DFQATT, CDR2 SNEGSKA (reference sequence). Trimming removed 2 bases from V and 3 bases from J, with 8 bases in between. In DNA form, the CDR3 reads TGCAGTGCTAGAAAGGACTTCAATCAGCCCCAGCATTTT. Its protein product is CSARKDFNQPQHF.

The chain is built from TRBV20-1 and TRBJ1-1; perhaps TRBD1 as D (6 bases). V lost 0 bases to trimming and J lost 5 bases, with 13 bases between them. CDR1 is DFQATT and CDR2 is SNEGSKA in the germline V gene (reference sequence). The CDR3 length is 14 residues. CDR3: CSARDIGGSTEAFF. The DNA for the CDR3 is TGCAGTGCTAGAGATATAGGGGGAAGTACTGAAGCTTTCTTT.

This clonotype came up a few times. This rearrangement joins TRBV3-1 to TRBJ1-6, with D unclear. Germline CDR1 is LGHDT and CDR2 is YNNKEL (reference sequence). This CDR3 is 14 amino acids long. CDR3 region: CASTGSSSNSPLHF. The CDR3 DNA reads TGTGCAAGTACCGGGTCCTCTTCCAATTCACCCCTCCACTTT.

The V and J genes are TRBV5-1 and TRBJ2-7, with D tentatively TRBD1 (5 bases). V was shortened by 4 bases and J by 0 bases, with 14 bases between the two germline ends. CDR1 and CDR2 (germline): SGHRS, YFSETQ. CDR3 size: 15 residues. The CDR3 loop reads CASSPDIQSSYEQYF. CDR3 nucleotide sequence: TGCGCCAGCAGCCCGGACATCCAGAGCTCCTACGAGCAGTACTTC. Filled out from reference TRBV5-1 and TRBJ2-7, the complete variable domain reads KAGVTQTPRYLIKTRGQQVTLSCSPISGHRSVSWYQQTPGQGLQFLFEYFSETQRNKGNFPGRFSGRQFSNSRSEMNVSTLELGDSALYLCASSPDIQSSYEQYFGPGTRLTVT.

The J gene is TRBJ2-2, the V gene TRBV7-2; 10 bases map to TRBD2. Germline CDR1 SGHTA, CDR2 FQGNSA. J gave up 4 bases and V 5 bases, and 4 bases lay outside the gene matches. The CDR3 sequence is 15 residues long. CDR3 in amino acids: CASSIKRGGTGELFF. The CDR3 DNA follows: TGTGCCAGCAGCATAAAGCGGGGGGGCACCGGGGAGCTGTTTTTT.

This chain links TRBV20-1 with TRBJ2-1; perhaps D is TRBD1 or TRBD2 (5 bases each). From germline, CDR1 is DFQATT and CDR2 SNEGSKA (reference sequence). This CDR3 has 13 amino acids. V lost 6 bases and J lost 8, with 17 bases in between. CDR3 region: CSAPGLRYDEQFF. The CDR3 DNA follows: TGCAGTGCCCCGGGGCTGCGGTACGATGAGCAGTTCTTC.

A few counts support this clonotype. The CDR3 sequence is CASSPTGAAETQYF. CDR3 sequence (DNA): TGTGCCAGCAGCCCTACAGGGGCGGCAGAGACCCAGTACTTC. This rearrangement joins TRBV3-1 to TRBJ2-5, with TRBD1 matching over 7 bases. The CDR3 is made up of 14 amino acids. V gave up 4 bases and J gave up 4 bases; unmatched junction bases: 6. The V gene's germline CDR1 is LGHDT and CDR2 YNNKEL (reference sequence).

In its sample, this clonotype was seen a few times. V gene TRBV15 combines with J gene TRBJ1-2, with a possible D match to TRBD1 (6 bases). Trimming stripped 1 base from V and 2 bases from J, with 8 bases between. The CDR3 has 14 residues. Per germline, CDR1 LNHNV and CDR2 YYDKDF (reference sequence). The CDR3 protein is CATSRVGANYGYTF. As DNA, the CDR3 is TGTGCCACCAGCAGAGTGGGGGCGAACTATGGCTACACCTTC. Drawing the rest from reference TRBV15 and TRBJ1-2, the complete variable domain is DAMVIQNPRYQVTQFGKPVTLSCSQTLNHNVMYWYQQKSSQAPKLLFHYYDKDFNNEADTPDNFQSRRPNTSFCFLDIRSPGLGDTAMYLCATSRVGANYGYTFGSGTRLTVV.

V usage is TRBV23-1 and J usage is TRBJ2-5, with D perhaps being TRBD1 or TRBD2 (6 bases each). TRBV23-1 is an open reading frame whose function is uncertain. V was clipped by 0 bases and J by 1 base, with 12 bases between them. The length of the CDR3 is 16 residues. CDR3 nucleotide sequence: TGCGCCAGCAGTCAATCTAGGTCGGGGGCCCAAGAGACCCAGTACTTC. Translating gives CASSQSRSGAQETQYF.

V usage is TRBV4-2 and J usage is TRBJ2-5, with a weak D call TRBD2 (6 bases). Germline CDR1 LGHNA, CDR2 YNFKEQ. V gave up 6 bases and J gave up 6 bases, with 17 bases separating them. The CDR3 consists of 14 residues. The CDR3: CASSLTGVGKTQYF. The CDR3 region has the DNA TGTGCCAGCAGTTTGACGGGAGTCGGGAAGACCCAGTACTTC.